This T cell receptor beta chain was obtained from a study of blood T cell repertoires in COVID-19. Study overall: Collection of acute and convalescent COVID-19 samples took place in the United States, Italy and Spain.

V gave up 1 base and J gave up 1 base, with 5 bases separating them. Germline values: CDR1 SGHDT, CDR2 YYEEEE. The CDR3 runs to 13 residues. The authors' processing: Amplified reference gene primers provided the basis for estimating nucleated cell counts. Only in-frame clones appear in the TCRdb table, and some are missing; sequencing was by immunoSEQ multiplex PCR. V and J calls and clone size are given by that table; D and trimming were obtained from the DNA. Altogether tens of thousands of clones are present, 87% being singletons, with the ten largest covering approximately 17%. Material: peripheral blood. This sequence joins TRBV5-6 and TRBJ1-2; unclear D gene. This receptor was obtained from a human donor in a cohort sampled during active COVID-19. The CDR3 DNA follows: TGTGCCAGCAGCTTGAGGAGTAACTATGGCTACACCTTC. Translating gives CASSLRSNYGYTF. Based on the CDR3 plus reference TRBV5-6 and TRBJ1-2, the full variable domain is DAGVTQSPTHLIKTRGQQVTLRCSPKSGHDTVSWYQQALGQGPQFIFQYYEEEERQRGNFPDRFSGHQFPNYSSELNVNALLLGDSALYLCASSLRSNYGYTFGSGTRLTVV.